Described below is a single T cell receptor beta chain sequence and its context. Its cognate antigen is unknown. Compared with germline, one end of the junction differs, possibly owing to a read error. The TCR beta CDR3 regions underwent amplification using RNA transcripts as the source. The HTBI primer set served for first-round RT-PCR of the TCR CDR3. TCRdb processed the multiplex PCR reads anew with MiXCR; each CDR3 protein has one entry. The sample consists of approximately 610,000 distinct CDR3 sequences, roughly 15% of them appearing once. This entry comes from a study of T cells in Graves' hyperthyroidism and ophthalmopathy. Whole-study results and caveats: By a 13 V-J model, ophthalmopathy was set apart from stable hyperthyroidism.

Diagnoses were made from clinical symptoms, serum measures (thyroxine and TRAb), thyroid ultrasound and orbital computed tomography. The germline CDR1 and CDR2 sequences are SQVTM and ANQGSEA. The CDR3 extends over 14 amino acids. Sequenced sample: blood. The V gene is TRBV29-1, the J gene TRBJ2-2; maybe TRBD2 (5 bases). The TCR was taken from a woman in her 40s with Graves' ophthalmopathy. CDR3 loop: CSVEWLPNTGEPFF. The CDR3 bases are TGCAGCGTTGAATGGCTTCCAAACACCGGGGAGCCGTTTTTT.